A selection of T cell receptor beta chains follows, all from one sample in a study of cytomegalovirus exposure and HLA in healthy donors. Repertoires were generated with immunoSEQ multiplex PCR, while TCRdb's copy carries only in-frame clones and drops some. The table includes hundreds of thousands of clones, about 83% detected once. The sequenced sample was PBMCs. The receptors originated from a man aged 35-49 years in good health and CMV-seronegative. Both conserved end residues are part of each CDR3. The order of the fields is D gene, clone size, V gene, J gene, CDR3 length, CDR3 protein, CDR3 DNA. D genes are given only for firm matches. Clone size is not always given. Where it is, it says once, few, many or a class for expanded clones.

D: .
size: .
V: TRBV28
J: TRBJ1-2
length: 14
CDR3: CASSLRQTTYGYTF
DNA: TGTGCCAGCAGTTTAAGACAGACGACCTATGGCTACACCTTC

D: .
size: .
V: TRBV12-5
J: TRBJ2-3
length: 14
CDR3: CASGPWTDTDTQYF
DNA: TGTGCTAGTGGTCCCTGGACAGACACAGATACGCAGTATTTT

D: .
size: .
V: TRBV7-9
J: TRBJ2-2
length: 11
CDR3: CVLANTGELFF
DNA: TGCGTACTAGCGAACACCGGGGAGCTGTTTTTT

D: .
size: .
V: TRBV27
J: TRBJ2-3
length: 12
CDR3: CASSLSPDTQYF
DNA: TGTGCCAGCAGTTTATCTCCGGATACGCAGTATTTT

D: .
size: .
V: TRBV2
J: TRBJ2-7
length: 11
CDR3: CASSEKREQYF
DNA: TGTGCCAGCAGTGAAAAGCGCGAGCAGTACTTC

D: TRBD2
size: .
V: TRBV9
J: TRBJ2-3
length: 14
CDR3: CASSSSGSTDTQYF
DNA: TGTGCCAGCAGCTCTAGCGGGAGCACAGATACGCAGTATTTT

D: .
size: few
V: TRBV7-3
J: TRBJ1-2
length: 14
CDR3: CASSSSGQNYGYTF
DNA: TGTGCCAGCAGCTCTTCGGGACAAAACTATGGCTACACCTTC

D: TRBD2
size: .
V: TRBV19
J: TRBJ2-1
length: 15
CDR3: CASNPTSGGDGEQFF
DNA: TGTGCCAGTAACCCTACTAGCGGGGGGGATGGGGAGCAGTTCTTC

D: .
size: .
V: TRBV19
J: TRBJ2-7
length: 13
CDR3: CASSITYSYEQYF
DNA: TGTGCCAGTAGTATAACCTACTCCTACGAGCAGTACTTC

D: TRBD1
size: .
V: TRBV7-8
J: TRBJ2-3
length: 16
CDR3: CASSVHRGRNTDTQYF
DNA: TGTGCCAGCAGCGTTCACAGGGGGCGTAACACAGATACGCAGTATTTT

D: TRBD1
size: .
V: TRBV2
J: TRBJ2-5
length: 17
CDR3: CASSEGLSRGRGETQYF
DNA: TGTGCCAGCAGTGAGGGGTTGAGCAGGGGGCGCGGAGAGACCCAGTACTTC